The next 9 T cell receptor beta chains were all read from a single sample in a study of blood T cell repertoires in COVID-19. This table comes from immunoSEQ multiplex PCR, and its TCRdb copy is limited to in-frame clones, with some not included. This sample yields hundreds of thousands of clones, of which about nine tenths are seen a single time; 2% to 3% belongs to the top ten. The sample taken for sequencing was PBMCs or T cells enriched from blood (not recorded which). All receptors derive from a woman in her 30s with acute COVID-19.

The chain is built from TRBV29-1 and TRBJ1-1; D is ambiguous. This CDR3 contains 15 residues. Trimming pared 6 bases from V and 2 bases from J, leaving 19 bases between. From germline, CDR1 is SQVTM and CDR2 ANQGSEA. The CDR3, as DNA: TGCAGCGTAGTTCGGCCGGGAAGGGCTAACACTGAAGCTTTCTTT. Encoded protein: CSVVRPGRANTEAFF.

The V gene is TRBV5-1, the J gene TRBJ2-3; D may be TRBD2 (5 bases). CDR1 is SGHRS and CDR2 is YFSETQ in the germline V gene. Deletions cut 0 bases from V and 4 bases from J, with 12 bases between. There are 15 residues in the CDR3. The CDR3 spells CASSLGTGWADTQYF. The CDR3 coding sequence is TGCGCCAGCAGCTTGGGTACGGGGTGGGCAGATACGCAGTATTTT.

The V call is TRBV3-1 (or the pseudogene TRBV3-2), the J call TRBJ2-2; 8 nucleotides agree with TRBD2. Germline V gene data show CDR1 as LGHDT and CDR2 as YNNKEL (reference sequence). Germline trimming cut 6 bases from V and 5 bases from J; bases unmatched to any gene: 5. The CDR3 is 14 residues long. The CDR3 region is CASRGLVGTGELFF. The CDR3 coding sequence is TGTGCCAGCAGGGGACTAGTAGGGACCGGGGAGCTGTTTTTT.

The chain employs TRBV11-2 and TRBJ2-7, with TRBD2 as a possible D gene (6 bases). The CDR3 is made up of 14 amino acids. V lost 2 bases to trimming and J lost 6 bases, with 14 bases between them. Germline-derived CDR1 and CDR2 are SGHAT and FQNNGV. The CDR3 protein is CASSLPGRDIEQYF. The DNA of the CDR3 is TGTGCCAGCAGCTTACCCGGGAGAGATATCGAGCAGTACTTC.

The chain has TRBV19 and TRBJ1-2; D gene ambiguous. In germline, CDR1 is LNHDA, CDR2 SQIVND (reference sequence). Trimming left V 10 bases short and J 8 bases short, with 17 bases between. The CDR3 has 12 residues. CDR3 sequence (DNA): TGTGCCACCCTGGGTGGCGGTTTAGGCTACACCTTC. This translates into CATLGGGLGYTF. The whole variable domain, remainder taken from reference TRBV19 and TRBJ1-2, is DGGITQSPKYLFRKEGQNVTLSCEQNLNHDAMYWYRQDPGQGLRLIYYSQIVNDFQKGDIAEGYSVSREKKESFPLTVTSAQKNPTAFYLCATLGGGLGYTFGSGTRLTVV.

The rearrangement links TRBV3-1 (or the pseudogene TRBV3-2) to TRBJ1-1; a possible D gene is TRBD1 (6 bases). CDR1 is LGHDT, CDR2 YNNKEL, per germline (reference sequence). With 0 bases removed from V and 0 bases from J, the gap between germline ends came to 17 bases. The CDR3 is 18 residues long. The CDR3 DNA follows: TGTGCCAGCAGCCAAGATCCCTTCGAGACAGGCATGAACACTGAAGCTTTCTTT. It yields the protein CASSQDPFETGMNTEAFF.

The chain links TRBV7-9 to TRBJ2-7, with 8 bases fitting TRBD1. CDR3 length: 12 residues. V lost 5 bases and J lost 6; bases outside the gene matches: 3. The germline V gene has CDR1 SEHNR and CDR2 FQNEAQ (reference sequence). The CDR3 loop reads CASSPTGGEQYF. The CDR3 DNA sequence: TGTGCCAGCAGCCCCACAGGGGGCGAGCAGTACTTC.

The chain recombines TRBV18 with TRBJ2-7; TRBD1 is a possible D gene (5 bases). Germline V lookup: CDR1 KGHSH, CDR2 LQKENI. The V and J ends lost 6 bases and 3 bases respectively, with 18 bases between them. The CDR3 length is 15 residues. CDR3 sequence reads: CASSTKGHTIYEQYF. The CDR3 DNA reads TGTGCCAGCTCCACCAAAGGACACACCATCTACGAGCAGTACTTC.

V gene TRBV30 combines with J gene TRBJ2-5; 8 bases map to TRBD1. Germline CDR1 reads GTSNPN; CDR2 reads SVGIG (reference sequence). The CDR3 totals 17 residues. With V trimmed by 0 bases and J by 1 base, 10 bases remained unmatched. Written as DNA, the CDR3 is TGTGCCTGGAGTGTGTTTACCAGGACAGGGCGCCAAGAGACCCAGTACTTC. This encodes CAWSVFTRTGRQETQYF.